Given below is one TCR beta chain in context. These data originate in a study of blood T cell repertoires in COVID-19. The wider study: Donors in the United States, Italy and Spain gave samples during acute or convalescent COVID-19. The analysed material was cDNA or gDNA that came from T cells, B-cell-depleted T cells, or PBMCs.

This CDR3 comprises 16 residues. Germline CDR1 and CDR2: SGDLS and YYNGEE. V dropped 4 bases and J dropped 4 bases, with 20 bases sitting between them. In the original analysis: Estimation of nucleated cell counts was performed using reference gene primer amplification. The data were produced by immunoSEQ multiplex PCR, yet TCRdb's version contains in-frame clones alone and is incomplete. The DNA was the basis for D and trimming; V, J and clone size are from that table. This table holds about 150,000 clones, around 89% found once. The sample taken for sequencing was peripheral blood. The sequence came from a woman aged 60-75 years with active COVID-19. This chain links TRBV9 with TRBJ1-1, with D possibly matching TRBD1 (5 bases). CDR3 loop: CASSLTGTEGVTEAFF. Here the CDR3 DNA reads TGTGCCAGCAGCCTGACCGGGACGGAGGGAGTCACTGAAGCTTTCTTT.